The clone carrying this TCR beta chain appeared once. Its specificity is not known. A much more abundant neighbour one base away suggests this may be a read error. There were TCR beta CDR3 regions amplified from RNA transcripts. RT-PCR in the first round (using the HTBI primer set) targeted the TCR CDR3. MiXCR, run by TCRdb on the multiplex PCR reads, gives a single entry per CDR3 protein. The sample carries hundreds of thousands of distinct CDR3 sequences, 45% recorded once. This sample was included in a study of T cells in Graves' hyperthyroidism and ophthalmopathy. Overall study findings and caveats: A model built on 13 V-J features separated ophthalmopathy from stable hyperthyroidism.

CDR1 is SNHLY, CDR2 FYNNEI, per germline. The CDR3 has 14 amino acids. Uncontrolled infection, other autoimmune disease, pregnancy and lactation each barred patients from inclusion. Used for diagnoses were clinical symptoms, serum thyroxine and TRAb, thyroid ultrasound and orbital computed tomography. Sequenced material: peripheral blood or thyroid tissue (not recorded which). V and J are TRBV2 and TRBJ2-5; 10 nucleotides match TRBD2. This clonotype originated in an adult man with Graves' disease, either hyperthyroidism or ophthalmopathy (not recorded which). The CDR3 reads CASSDSLAGETQHF. For the CDR3, the DNA is TGTGCCAGCAGTGATTCGCTAGCGGGAGAGACCCAGCACTTC.